The 15 T cell receptor beta chains below come from one sample, sequenced in a study of sequential checkpoint blockade in melanoma. The method was immunoSEQ multiplex PCR; TCRdb's version includes in-frame clones alone and lacks a portion of them. Among 6,900 or so clones listed, 75% to 80% were seen once. Treatment in this sample: randomized to nivolumab then ipilimumab (arm A) or the reverse (arm B). The source was CD8+ T cells sorted from blood (inferred from file names), collected from a patient given nivolumab and ipilimumab in sequence. Receptors originate from a human donor with melanoma.

This clone was observed once. The CDR3 DNA sequence: TGTGCCAGCAGTTTGCACAGGGGCTATGGCTACACCTTC. Its translation is CASSLHRGYGYTF. The gene calls are TRBV27 and TRBJ1-2, with TRBD1 matching 7 bases. The CDR3 loop spans 13 amino acids. Trimming at V came to 3 bases and at J to 4 bases, leaving 2 bases not matched to a gene. Germline loops: CDR1 MNHEY, CDR2 SMNVEV (reference sequence).

This clone has just a few counts. The chain combines TRBV6-5 with TRBJ2-1; no reliable D call. There are 14 residues in the CDR3. CDR1 MNHEY and CDR2 SVGAGI come from the germline V gene. The germline V and J ends were trimmed by 2 bases and 2 bases, with 7 bases remaining between them. The DNA for the CDR3 is TGTGCCAGCAGTTACCCGGGTCCCTACAATGAGCAGTTCTTC. Its translation is CASSYPGPYNEQFF.

The gene calls are TRBV4-1 and TRBJ2-7; 10 positions agree with TRBD2. This CDR3 spans 14 amino acids. Losses at the gene ends were 6 bases for V and 6 bases for J; bases not matched to a gene: 8. From germline, CDR1 is MGHRA and CDR2 YSYEKL. CDR3 sequence (DNA): TGCGCCAGCAGACCAAGCGGGAGGGTCGGCGAGCAGTACTTC. It yields the protein CASRPSGRVGEQYF.

V usage is TRBV4-2 and J usage is TRBJ2-1; 10 positions match TRBD2. The junction had 3 bases not matched to a gene; V was cut back by 0 bases and J by 7 bases. CDR3 size: 15 residues. The V gene's germline CDR1 is LGHNA and CDR2 YNFKEQ. Written as DNA, the CDR3 is TGTGCCAGCAGCCAAGACCCTAGCGGGAGTAATGAGCAGTTCTTC. Amino acid sequence: CASSQDPSGSNEQFF.

There are a few counts of this clone. The CDR3, as DNA: TGTGCCAGTAGTATAGGGGCGGGCACCGGGGAGCTGTTTTTT. Translation: CASSIGAGTGELFF. The chain links TRBV19 to TRBJ2-2; D may be TRBD2 (5 bases). The ends were cut back, 1 base at V and 4 bases at J, with 7 bases in the middle. From germline, CDR1 is LNHDA and CDR2 SQIVND (reference sequence). CDR3 length: 14 amino acids.

CDR3 DNA sequence: TGTGCCAGCAGTTACAGCCGGGCGGGCAACGAGCAGTACTTC. It is translated as CASSYSRAGNEQYF. The J gene is TRBJ2-5, the V gene TRBV6-5; the D gene is possibly TRBD2 (5 bases). Judging by the DNA end, TRBJ2-7 fits better; the J call may be wrong. Germline-derived CDR1 and CDR2 are MNHEY and SVGAGI. The CDR3 loop spans 14 amino acids.

The chain has TRBV5-4 and TRBJ1-4, with 10 bases identical to TRBD1. Germline V CDR1 and CDR2: SGHNT, YYREEE (reference sequence). The junction had 11 bases not matched to a gene; V was cut back by 1 base and J by 8 bases. The CDR3 runs 17 residues. CDR3 protein: CASSLFDGTGEGEKLFF. In nucleotides, the CDR3 is TGTGCCAGCAGCTTGTTCGACGGGACAGGGGAAGGGGAAAAACTGTTTTTT.

In this sample, this clone turned up a few times. The chain uses TRBV27 and TRBJ2-7; 7 bases are a match to TRBD2. The CDR3 runs to 13 residues. Germline V gene sequence: CDR1 MNHEY, CDR2 SMNVEV (reference sequence). J was trimmed by 0 bases and V by 5 bases; bases with no gene match: 1. CDR3 in DNA: TGTGCCAGCAGTCCTAGCGGCTCCTACGAGCAGTACTTC. Translating gives CASSPSGSYEQYF.

The chain employs TRBV15 and TRBJ2-2; the match to TRBD2 covers 8 bases. The CDR3 length is 20 residues. The germline CDR1 and CDR2 sequences are LNHNV and YYDKDF (reference sequence). The junction had 12 bases not matched to a gene; V was cut back by 0 bases and J by 0 bases. CDR3 in amino acids: CATSRDPHTSGDTNTGELFF. The CDR3 DNA sequence: TGTGCCACCAGCAGAGACCCCCATACTAGCGGAGATACGAACACCGGGGAGCTGTTTTTT.

The J gene is TRBJ1-3, the V gene TRBV19, with D unresolved. The CDR3 runs 14 residues. From germline, CDR1 is LNHDA and CDR2 SQIVND (reference sequence). Trimming pared 10 bases from V and 0 bases from J, leaving 13 bases between. CDR3 coding DNA: TGTGCCACCAGACCCTCTAGCTCTGGAAACACCATATATTTT. It is translated as CATRPSSSGNTIYF.

J is TRBJ2-4 and V is TRBV2, with a possible D match to TRBD1 (5 bases). V was shortened by 1 base and J by 8 bases, with 9 bases between the two germline ends. The CDR3 is made up of 13 amino acids. The germline CDR1 and CDR2 sequences are SNHLY and FYNNEI. DNA of the CDR3: TGTGCCAGCAGTGAAGGGGGCCCGTACATTCAGTACTTC. Encoded protein: CASSEGGPYIQYF. The complete variable domain, with remaining parts taken from reference TRBV2 and TRBJ2-4, reads EPEVTQTPSHQVTQMGQEVILRCVPISNHLYFYWYRQILGQKVEFLVSFYNNEISEKSEIFDDQFSVERPDGSNFTLKIRSTKLEDSAMYFCASSEGGPYIQYFGAGTRLSVL.

V is TRBV28 and J is TRBJ1-5, with 7 positions matching TRBD1. V shed 7 bases and J 0 bases; nucleotides not matched to a gene: 6. Germline CDR1 and CDR2: MDHEN and SYDVKM. The CDR3 is made up of 15 amino acids. The DNA for the CDR3 is TGTGCCAGCAACGGACAGGCCTTTAGCAATCAGCCCCAGCATTTT. Translation gives CASNGQAFSNQPQHF.

The chain uses TRBV7-9 and TRBJ2-7; D might be TRBD2 (6 bases). CDR3 length equals 15 residues. V gave up 1 base and J gave up 5 bases, with 15 bases separating them. From germline, CDR1 is SEHNR and CDR2 FQNEAQ (reference sequence). The CDR3: CASSLGPGGAHEQYF. The CDR3 DNA is TGTGCCAGCAGCTTAGGCCCTGGCGGGGCCCACGAGCAGTACTTC.

A word on this clone: In the same sample, other DNA sequences code for this CDR3. The V gene is TRBV28, the J gene TRBJ2-7; D gene ambiguous. Trimming stripped 9 bases from V and 3 bases from J, with 21 bases between. Germline V gene lookup returns CDR1 MDHEN and CDR2 SYDVKM. The CDR3 has 15 residues. CDR3 nucleotide sequence: TGTGCCAGTAGTAATTCGGTCGACTCATTCTACGAGCAGTACTTC. This encodes CASSNSVDSFYEQYF. The variable domain in full, completed from reference TRBV28 and TRBJ2-7, reads DVKVTQSSRYLVKRTGEKVFLECVQDMDHENMFWYRQDPGLGLRLIYFSYDVKMKEKGDIPEGYSVSREKKERFSLILESASTNQTSMYLCASSNSVDSFYEQYFGPGTRLTVT.

In DNA, the CDR3 is TGTGCCAGCAGTCCCGCGGCGGGAGGGCCCTACGAGCAGTACTTC. Translating gives CASSPAAGGPYEQYF. V is TRBV28 and J is TRBJ2-7; 9 positions agree with TRBD2. V dropped 5 bases and J dropped 2; count of bases not matched to a gene: 7. This CDR3 is built from 15 residues. Germline loops: CDR1 MDHEN, CDR2 SYDVKM.